Listed below are T cell receptor beta chains from one sample, sequenced in a study of early T cells in non-severe SARS-CoV-2 infection. TCRdb processed the 5' RACE reads anew with MiXCR; each CDR3 protein has one entry. The sample has 100,000 to 120,000 distinct CDR3 sequences, around 13% seen once. The source was whole blood, collected at baseline. These receptors all stem from an adult who was a healthcare worker with PCR-confirmed SARS-CoV-2 infection or an uninfected control (not recorded which). Each CDR3 is given with its conserved first and last residue. The D gene is left open where the match is weak. Only part of the rows carry a size: once, few, many, or a class if the clone is expanded.

d_gene | j_gene | abundance | v_gene | CDR3nt | CDR3aa
- | TRBJ1-1 | - | TRBV6-6 | TGTGCCAGCAGTGCCTTCCCCCCCTCCAGGGAAAAAATGAACACTGAAGCTTTCTTT | CASSAFPPSREKMNTEAFF
TRBD2 | TRBJ2-1 | - | TRBV7-8 | TGTGCCAGCAGCTTAGATGGGACTAGCGTATTCTACAATGAGCAGTTCTTC | CASSLDGTSVFYNEQFF
- | TRBJ1-2 | few | TRBV9 | TGTGCCAGCAGCGTAGAGGCGGGGACGGGCTATGGCTACACCTTC | CASSVEAGTGYGYTF
- | TRBJ2-1 | many | TRBV20-1 | TGCAGTGCTAGAGATTCCAGGGGACGGGAGCAGTTCTTC | CSARDSRGREQFF
- | TRBJ2-1 | few | TRBV7-3 | TGTGCCAGCAGCTCCTACAAGGGCGGTGAGCAGTTCTTC | CASSSYKGGEQFF
TRBD2 | TRBJ2-1 | many | TRBV11-3 | TGTGCCAGCAGCAACGGGATTAGCGGGAGTGGTGAGCAGTTCTTC | CASSNGISGSGEQFF
TRBD1 | TRBJ2-7 | - | TRBV12-3/TRBV12-4 | TGTGCCAGCAGTTTACCCTCGACTCCGGGACAGGGACGCGACTACGAGCAGTACTTC | CASSLPSTPGQGRDYEQYF
- | TRBJ1-1 | - | TRBV2 | TGTGCCAGCGAGGGAACCACAGGGAGCACTGAAGCTTTCTTT | CASEGTTGSTEAFF
- | TRBJ1-1 | - | TRBV5-4 | TGTGCCAGCAGCCCTCACAGTTTGAACACTGAAGCTTTCTTT | CASSPHSLNTEAFF
- | TRBJ2-5 | - | TRBV7-9 | TGTGCCAGCAGCTTAGCCGGGGGATCCTTTAAGCGGACCCAGTACTTC | CASSLAGGSFKRTQYF
- | TRBJ2-2 | - | TRBV7-6 | TGTGCCAGCAGCCAGGACTGGCTTAACACCGGGGAGCTGTTTTTT | CASSQDWLNTGELFF
- | TRBJ2-7 | - | TRBV6-2/TRBV6-3 | TGTGCCAGCGGGGGCTTTTTCCCCTACGAGCAGTACTTC | CASGGFFPYEQYF
- | TRBJ1-1 | few | TRBV3-1 | TGTGCCAGCAGCCACACAGGCGAAGCTTTCTTT | CASSHTGEAFF
- | TRBJ1-2 | - | TRBV5-6 | TGTGCCAGCAGCTTGGGGACATGGTATGGCTACACCTTC | CASSLGTWYGYTF
TRBD2 | TRBJ2-1 | - | TRBV7-2 | TGTGCCAGCAGCTCGACTAGCGTCAGGGAGCAGTTCTTC | CASSSTSVREQFF
- | TRBJ2-1 | many | TRBV9 | TGTGCCAGCAGCGTAGTCCCTAGCCCCTACAATGAGCAGTTCTTC | CASSVVPSPYNEQFF
TRBD1 | TRBJ1-1 | few | TRBV6-2/TRBV6-3 | TGTGCCAGCAGTCCAGGGGGTCCAGACACTGAAGCTTTCTTT | CASSPGGPDTEAFF
- | TRBJ2-1 | few | TRBV3-1 | TGTGCCAGCAGCCAAGACCAGACTAGCTACAATGAGCAGTTCTTC | CASSQDQTSYNEQFF
TRBD1 | TRBJ1-1 | many | TRBV3-1 | TGTGCCAGCAGCCAAGAAAACAGGGGGCGAGGCACTGAAGCTTTCTTT | CASSQENRGRGTEAFF
- | TRBJ2-1 | - | TRBV29-1 | TGCAGCGTTGCGCAGGGAAATGAGCAGTTCTTC | CSVAQGNEQFF
- | TRBJ2-3 | few | TRBV2 | TGTGCCAGCAGTGACTCCGCTTACACAGATACGCAGTATTTT | CASSDSAYTDTQYF
- | TRBJ1-6 | few | TRBV4-2 | TGTGCCAGCAGCCAAGAACCGAGGGGAAGGGGTTCACCCCTCCACTTT | CASSQEPRGRGSPLHF
- | TRBJ1-2 | - | TRBV28 | TGTGCCAGCAGTTTAATAAGTCGAGGTTCCTATGGCTACACCTTC | CASSLISRGSYGYTF
- | TRBJ2-2 | few | TRBV5-1 | TGCGCCAGCAGCTTGGTTGCAGGGAGGTACACCGGGGAGCTGTTTTTT | CASSLVAGRYTGELFF
TRBD1 | TRBJ1-5 | many | TRBV5-5 | TGTGCCAGCAGCTTGGCCTCGTTAAGGGGGCGAGTTCAGCCCCAGCATTTT | CASSLASLRGRVQPQHF
- | TRBJ1-6 | - | TRBV30 | TGTGCCTGGAGTGGGCCACAGGTCTCCTATAATTCACCCCTCCACTTT | CAWSGPQVSYNSPLHF
TRBD1 | TRBJ2-7 | - | TRBV12-3/TRBV12-4 | TGTGCCAGCAGTTTCCCTCGGACAGGGTACTACGAGCAGTACTTC | CASSFPRTGYYEQYF
- | TRBJ1-4 | - | TRBV5-1 | TGCGCCAGCAGCTTGGGGCAGGTTAATGAAAAACTGTTTTTT | CASSLGQVNEKLFF
- | TRBJ1-2 | few | TRBV18 | TGTGCCAGCTCACGAGGCACACCGGATGGCTACACCTTC | CASSRGTPDGYTF
- | TRBJ2-7 | many | TRBV27 | TGTGCCAGCAGTTTAAGACAGGCGAGCTACGAGCAGTACTTC | CASSLRQASYEQYF
TRBD2 | TRBJ2-7 | - | TRBV7-9 | TGTGCCAGCAGCAGGCCCGGGACTACTTACGAGCAGTACTTC | CASSRPGTTYEQYF
- | TRBJ2-3 | - | TRBV5-4 | TGTGCCAGCAGCCTGACAGGAGAGGGGGATACGCAGTATTTT | CASSLTGEGDTQYF
- | TRBJ2-3 | - | TRBV18 | TGTGCCAACCCAAAACACGAGGGGTTCACAGATACGCAGTATTTT | CANPKHEGFTDTQYF
TRBD1 | TRBJ1-2 | - | TRBV19 | TGTGCCAGTAGCCCCATGGACAGGGCCTACTATGGCTACACCTTC | CASSPMDRAYYGYTF
- | TRBJ2-2 | - | TRBV2 | TGTGCCAGCAGACCCACACTTACCGGGGAGCTGTTTTTT | CASRPTLTGELFF
TRBD1 | TRBJ2-5 | many | TRBV7-8 | TGTGCCAGCAGCTTGGGGACAGGGACGGCCCAGTACTTC | CASSLGTGTAQYF
TRBD1 | TRBJ1-1 | few | TRBV6-5 | TGTGCCAGCAGTCAGACGTCGCCGGGACAGGGGGCGAGTGAAGCTTTCTTT | CASSQTSPGQGASEAFF
TRBD1 | TRBJ1-1 | - | TRBV29-1 | TGCAGCGTGCCGGGACAGGGTACCTTGATGAACACTGAAGCTTTCTTT | CSVPGQGTLMNTEAFF
TRBD1 | TRBJ2-3 | few | TRBV20-1 | TGCAGTGCTAGAGATCGAAGGACAGGGGTAGATACGCAGTATTTT | CSARDRRTGVDTQYF
- | TRBJ2-3 | few | TRBV7-2 | TGTGCCAGCAGCTTATTTGGGGGTACGCAGTATTTT | CASSLFGGTQYF
- | TRBJ1-5 | many | TRBV5-1 | TGCGCCAGCAGCCCTGGAGGGGGGGATCAGCCCCAGCATTTT | CASSPGGGDQPQHF
- | TRBJ2-1 | many | TRBV6-1 | TGTGCCAGCAGCGAATTAGGGGGCGGGGATTACAATGAGCAGTTCTTC | CASSELGGGDYNEQFF
- | TRBJ1-6 | - | TRBV20-1 | TGCAGTGCTATACAGGCCATTAATTCACCCCTCCACTTT | CSAIQAINSPLHF
- | TRBJ2-1 | - | TRBV12-3/TRBV12-4 | TGTGCCAGCAGTGTTAGCGTGTACAATGAGCAGTTCTTC | CASSVSVYNEQFF
TRBD2 | TRBJ2-1 | many | TRBV28 | TGTGCCAGCAGTTTCGGCGGGAGGGATTTCTACAATGAGCAGTTCTTC | CASSFGGRDFYNEQFF
- | TRBJ1-5 | - | TRBV12-3/TRBV12-4 | TGTGCCAGCAGTTCCCGCGTAGAACAGCCCCAGCATTTT | CASSSRVEQPQHF
- | TRBJ1-2 | - | TRBV5-4 | TGTGCCAGCAGCGCTACTAACTATGGCTACACCTTC | CASSATNYGYTF
- | TRBJ2-3 | - | TRBV2 | TGTGCCAGCACCCGAATGACGGGAGATACGCAGTATTTT | CASTRMTGDTQYF
TRBD1 | TRBJ2-5 | many | TRBV29-1 | TGCAGCGTTGAGGACAGGGGGATGAGAGAGACCCAGTACTTC | CSVEDRGMRETQYF
TRBD2 | TRBJ2-1 | - | TRBV7-8 | TGTGCCAGCAGCTCCTCCCCTAGCGGGGGGGCCTCTGAGCAGTTCTTC | CASSSSPSGGASEQFF
- | TRBJ2-1 | - | TRBV5-6 | TGTGCCAGCAGCTTGGGTATTAGCTATGAGCAGTTCTTC | CASSLGISYEQFF
- | TRBJ2-1 | many | TRBV7-9 | TGTGCCAGCAGCACGGGAGAAGTGGAGGATTACAATGAGCAGTTCTTC | CASSTGEVEDYNEQFF
TRBD1 | TRBJ2-7 | - | TRBV5-1 | TGCGCCAGCAGCCACCGACAGGGAACGTCGGGGAACGAGCAGTACTTC | CASSHRQGTSGNEQYF
- | TRBJ1-2 | - | TRBV11-1 | TGTGCCAGCAGCCGACCGGGTCCTGGCTACACCTTC | CASSRPGPGYTF
TRBD1 | TRBJ1-1 | - | TRBV12-3/TRBV12-4 | TGTGCCAGCAGGGGACAGGAGAACACTGAAGCTTTCTTT | CASRGQENTEAFF
TRBD2 | TRBJ2-7 | - | TRBV28 | TGTGCCAGCAGATCGAGGCTAGCGGGAGATAACGAGCAGTACTTC | CASRSRLAGDNEQYF
TRBD2 | TRBJ2-2 | - | TRBV2 | TGTGCCAGCAGTGAAACTAGCGGGAGTGTCACCGGGGAGCTGTTTTTT | CASSETSGSVTGELFF
- | TRBJ1-2 | - | TRBV5-1 | TGCGCCAGCAGCCCTGGTGGGGGAGTCGACTATGGCTACACCTTC | CASSPGGGVDYGYTF
- | TRBJ2-4 | few | TRBV7-8 | TGTGCCAGCAGCCCGGCCCAAGGGCTGGTCAAAAACATTCAGTACTTC | CASSPAQGLVKNIQYF